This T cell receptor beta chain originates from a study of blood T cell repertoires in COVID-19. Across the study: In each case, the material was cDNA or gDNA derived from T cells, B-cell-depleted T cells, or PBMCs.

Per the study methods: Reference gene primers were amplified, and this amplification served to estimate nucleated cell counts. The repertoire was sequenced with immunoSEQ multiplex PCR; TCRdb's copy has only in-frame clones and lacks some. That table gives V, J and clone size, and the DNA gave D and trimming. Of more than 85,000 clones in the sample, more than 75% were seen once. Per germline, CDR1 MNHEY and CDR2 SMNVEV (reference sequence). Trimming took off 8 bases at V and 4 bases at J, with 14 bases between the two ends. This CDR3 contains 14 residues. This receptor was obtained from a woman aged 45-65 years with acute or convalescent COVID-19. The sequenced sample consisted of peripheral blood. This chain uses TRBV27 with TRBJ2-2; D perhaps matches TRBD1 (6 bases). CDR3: CASAGQTVTGELFF. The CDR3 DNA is TGTGCCAGCGCTGGACAGACGGTCACCGGGGAGCTGTTTTTT.